This entry is about one T cell receptor (beta chain). This entry belongs to a study of preoperative IRX-2 immunotherapy in early breast cancer. Treatment given: preoperative locoregional IRX-2 cytokine immunotherapy. Preoperative locoregional IRX-2 cytokine immunotherapy was tested in the phase Ib source study. The data were produced by immunoSEQ multiplex PCR, yet TCRdb's version contains in-frame clones alone and is incomplete. This table has 95,000 to 100,000 clones, more than 80% appearing once. This receptor was identified in a human donor with breast cancer. The sequencing used tumor tissue, collected after IRX-2 immunotherapy.

Here the CDR3 DNA reads TGTGCCAGCACCGAGGACGGCTATGGGGAAAAACTGTTTTTT. Amino acid sequence: CASTEDGYGEKLFF. The V call is TRBV12-5, the J call TRBJ1-4; D ambiguous. The CDR3 sequence is 14 residues long. CDR1 and CDR2 (germline): LGHNT, FRNRAP.